One sample yielded the 21 T cell receptor beta chains listed below, sequenced in a study of cytomegalovirus exposure and HLA in healthy donors. The primer mix had 60 Vbeta and 13 Jbeta primers. Data came from immunoSEQ multiplex PCR; TCRdb stores just in-frame clones and leaves some out. In the table there are 110,000 to 150,000 clones, approximately 80% of which are singletons. The sequenced sample consisted of PBMCs. The receptors derive from a woman younger than 35 in good health and CMV-seropositive.

The chain links TRBV7-9 to TRBJ2-1, with D possibly being TRBD2 (6 bases). Germline CDR1 reads SEHNR; CDR2 reads FQNEAQ (reference sequence). The CDR3 runs 16 residues. Trimming took 4 bases from V and 3 from J, leaving 16 bases between them. CDR3 residues: CASSSTQGGLYNEQFF. CDR3 bases: TGTGCCAGCAGCTCGACGCAGGGAGGCCTCTACAATGAGCAGTTCTTC. Using reference TRBV7-9 and TRBJ2-1 for the parts outside the CDR3, the full variable domain is DTGVSQNPRHKITKRGQNVTFRCDPISEHNRLYWYRQTLGQGPEFLTYFQNEAQLEKSRLLSDRFSAERPKGSFSTLEIQRTEQGDSAMYLCASSSTQGGLYNEQFFGPGTRLTVL.

The chain carries TRBV5-5 and TRBJ2-7; perhaps TRBD2 as D (6 bases). Trimming removed 5 bases from V and 0 bases from J, with 24 bases in between. The CDR3 consists of 18 residues. Germline-derived CDR1 and CDR2 are SGHKS and YYEKEE (reference sequence). The CDR3 sequence: CASRPPTGSGVPSYEQYF. Here the CDR3 DNA reads TGTGCCAGCAGACCCCCTACAGGATCGGGGGTGCCCTCCTACGAGCAGTACTTC. Full variable domain (rest looked up from reference TRBV5-5 and TRBJ2-7): DAGVTQSPTHLIKTRGQQVTLRCSPISGHKSVSWYQQVLGQGPQFIFQYYEKEERGRGNFPDRFSARQFPNYSSELNVNALLLGDSALYLCASRPPTGSGVPSYEQYFGPGTRLTVT.

The gene calls are TRBV27 and TRBJ2-1, with 9 bases identical to TRBD2. The CDR3 covers 12 residues. Germline CDR1 reads MNHEY; CDR2 reads SMNVEV (reference sequence). CDR3 protein: CPGTSPRCEQFF. CDR3 in DNA: TGTCCAGGGACTAGCCCTAGATGTGAGCAGTTCTTC.

In DNA form, the CDR3 reads TGTGGGGGGGGTGGTATGGGTCATACCTACGAGCAGTACTTC. It yields the protein CGGGGMGHTYEQYF. The chain carries TRBV28 and TRBJ2-7, with 7 bases fitting TRBD2. Germline lookup yields CDR1 MDHEN and CDR2 SYDVKM. The CDR3 runs to 14 residues. Full variable domain (missing parts from reference TRBV28 and TRBJ2-7): DVKVTQSSRYLVKRTGEKVFLECVQDMDHENMFWYRQDPGLGLRLIYFSYDVKMKEKGDIPEGYSVSREKKERFSLILESASTNQTSMYLCGGGGMGHTYEQYFGPGTRLTVT.

This clone was seen only a few times. The chain couples TRBV7-9 to TRBJ2-5; TRBD1 aligns across 7 bases. Trimming cost V 5 bases and J 1 base; bases outside gene matches: 4. CDR3 length: 14 residues. Germline V lookup: CDR1 SEHNR, CDR2 FQNEAQ (reference sequence). The DNA for the CDR3 is TGTGCCAGCAGCGTACGGACAGGCCAAGAGACCCAGTACTTC. This codes for CASSVRTGQETQYF.

Worth noting for this clone: Other DNA sequences in the same sample also yield this CDR3. The chain is built from TRBV6-6 and TRBJ1-1; D remains unclear. This CDR3 is built from 13 residues. CDR1 and CDR2 (germline): MNHNY, SVGAGI (reference sequence). V dropped 3 bases and J dropped 2 bases, with 7 bases sitting between them. As DNA, the CDR3 is TGTGCCAGCAGTTATAGTTTAAACACTGAAGCTTTCTTT. It codes for CASSYSLNTEAFF.

This chain joins TRBV10-1 and TRBJ2-3; D not certain. V lost 0 bases and J lost 5, with 9 bases in between. CDR1 and CDR2 (germline): WNHNN, SYGVQD (reference sequence). This CDR3 region has 14 residues. Written as DNA, the CDR3 is TGCGCCAGCAGTGAGTCGAGGTTGCGAGATACGCAGTATTTT. Protein sequence: CASSESRLRDTQYF.

Concerning this clone: One end of the junction does not line up with germline, which may come from a read error. The CDR3 here is CASSLAQGATQAFF. For the CDR3, the DNA is TGTGCCAGCAGCTTAGCACAGGGGGCCACTCAAGCTTTCTTT. The chain recombines TRBV11-2 with TRBJ1-1; 9 bases agree with TRBD1. CDR1 and CDR2 (germline): SGHAT, FQNNGV. The CDR3 extends over 14 amino acids. The whole variable domain, filled in from reference TRBV11-2 and TRBJ1-1, reads EAGVAQSPRYKIIEKRQSVAFWCNPISGHATLYWYQQILGQGPKLLIQFQNNGVVDDSQLPKDRFSAERLKGVDSTLKIQPAKLEDSAVYLCASSLAQGATQAFFGQGTRLTVV.

The chain joins TRBV9 to TRBJ2-7; 9 nucleotides line up with TRBD2. CDR1 and CDR2 from the germline V gene are SGDLS and YYNGEE. V lost 2 bases and J lost 4; bases outside the gene matches: 7. The CDR3 runs to 15 residues. CDR3 coding DNA: TGTGCCAGCAGCGTGACTAGCGGCCCCCTTTACGAGCAGTACTTC. It is translated as CASSVTSGPLYEQYF.

The J gene is TRBJ2-6, the V gene TRBV15; D is perhaps TRBD2 (6 bases). The V gene lost 1 base and the J gene lost 1 base, with 11 bases spanning the gap. This CDR3 has 17 amino acids. CDR1 is LNHNV, CDR2 YYDKDF, per germline (reference sequence). The CDR3 reads CATSRGDSPSGANVLTF. The CDR3 coding sequence is TGTGCCACCAGCAGAGGGGACTCACCGTCTGGGGCCAACGTCCTGACTTTC.

The rearrangement joins TRBV12-2 to TRBJ1-5; TRBD1, the table's D call, lacks a check against the DNA. TRBV12-2 is described as a pseudogene. This CDR3 is built from 17 residues. The CDR3, as DNA: TGTGCAAGTCGCTCCAGGTCGGGCCAGGGAAGCAATCAGCCCCAGCATTTT. Its translation is CASRSRSGQGSNQPQHF.

The genes are TRBV5-1 and TRBJ2-5; TRBD2 might be the D (5 bases). This CDR3 region has 14 residues. Trimming cost V 1 base and J 0 bases, with 7 bases left between them. Germline CDR1 reads SGHRS; CDR2 reads YFSETQ. The CDR3: CASSLLGNQETQYF. As DNA, the CDR3 is TGCGCCAGCAGCTTGCTCGGGAACCAAGAGACCCAGTACTTC.

The table lists this clone with a count of one. This rearrangement joins TRBV19 to TRBJ1-1; D is perhaps TRBD1 (5 bases). Germline CDR1 reads LNHDA; CDR2 reads SQIVND (reference sequence). The V and J ends lost 5 bases and 0 bases respectively, with 10 bases between them. The CDR3 totals 14 residues. CDR3 residues: CASSVQVLNTEAFF. DNA of the CDR3: TGTGCCAGTAGTGTACAGGTCCTGAACACTGAAGCTTTCTTT.

V usage is TRBV7-9 and J usage is TRBJ2-3, with D perhaps TRBD2 (5 bases). The CDR3 has 16 amino acids. Looked up from germline, CDR1 is SEHNR and CDR2 is FQNEAQ (reference sequence). V dropped 5 bases and J dropped 1 base, with 16 bases sitting between them. CDR3 amino acids: CASSRRQSGGTDTQYF. DNA for the CDR3: TGTGCCAGCAGCCGTCGGCAATCCGGGGGCACAGATACGCAGTATTTT. Combining the CDR3 with reference TRBV7-9 and TRBJ2-3 gives the whole variable domain DTGVSQNPRHKITKRGQNVTFRCDPISEHNRLYWYRQTLGQGPEFLTYFQNEAQLEKSRLLSDRFSAERPKGSFSTLEIQRTEQGDSAMYLCASSRRQSGGTDTQYFGPGTRLTVL.

The genes are TRBV7-9 and TRBJ1-5, with TRBD1 matching over 7 bases. The CDR3 is 13 residues long. The V gene's germline CDR1 is SEHNR and CDR2 FQNEAQ (reference sequence). With V trimmed by 7 bases and J by 5 bases, 5 bases remained unmatched. The CDR3 reads CASTGDSYQPQHF. The CDR3 nucleotides are TGTGCCAGCACCGGGGACAGCTATCAGCCCCAGCATTTT.

The V gene is TRBV6-1, the J gene TRBJ2-7; the D gene is possibly TRBD1 (6 bases). Germline lookup yields CDR1 MNHNS and CDR2 SASEGT. This CDR3 region has 15 residues. The V end lost 4 bases, the J end lost 2 bases, and 15 bases lay between the germline ends. As DNA, the CDR3 is TGTGCCAGCAGTGGGGGTTGGGACAAGGCCTACGAGCAGTACTTC. Its translation is CASSGGWDKAYEQYF.

The V and J genes are TRBV11-2 and TRBJ2-5; 8 nucleotides agree with TRBD2. The J segment lost 6 bases and the V segment lost 4 bases, leaving 7 bases of the junction unmatched. The CDR3 runs 14 residues. CDR1 is SGHAT and CDR2 is FQNNGV in the germline V gene. The DNA of the CDR3 is TGTGCCAGCAGCTGGGCTCGGGGGGGACAGACCCAGTACTTC. Residues: CASSWARGGQTQYF. Full variable domain (outside the CDR3, taken from reference TRBV11-2 and TRBJ2-5): EAGVAQSPRYKIIEKRQSVAFWCNPISGHATLYWYQQILGQGPKLLIQFQNNGVVDDSQLPKDRFSAERLKGVDSTLKIQPAKLEDSAVYLCASSWARGGQTQYFGPGTRLLVL.

This clone was seen only a few times. V and J are TRBV6-1 and TRBJ2-7; D might be TRBD1 (5 bases). The CDR3 runs 14 residues. Trimming shortened V by 4 bases and J by 1 base, and 11 bases separated the two germline ends. Germline CDR1 MNHNS, CDR2 SASEGT. DNA for the CDR3: TGTGCCAGCAGTGTGGGGCCGGATTCCTACGAGCAGTACTTC. This sequence encodes CASSVGPDSYEQYF.

This chain connects TRBV6-5 to TRBJ2-2; 8 nucleotides agree with TRBD1. Per the germline V gene, CDR1 is MNHEY and CDR2 is SVGAGI. The CDR3 runs 14 residues. The V and J ends lost 5 bases and 5 bases, in that order; junction bases with no gene match: 4. Written as DNA, the CDR3 is TGTGCCAGCAGTCCGGGACAGGCTACCGGGGAGCTGTTTTTT. Encoded protein: CASSPGQATGELFF.

This chain connects TRBV7-9 to TRBJ2-3; 9 bases map to TRBD1. J was trimmed by 3 bases and V by 3 bases; bases with no gene match: 4. Germline CDR1 and CDR2: SEHNR and FQNEAQ (reference sequence). This CDR3 region has 15 residues. CDR3: CASSLGTGLTDTQYF. The CDR3 DNA sequence: TGTGCCAGCAGCTTGGGGACAGGGTTGACAGATACGCAGTATTTT. Using reference TRBV7-9 and TRBJ2-3 for the parts outside the CDR3, the full variable domain is DTGVSQNPRHKITKRGQNVTFRCDPISEHNRLYWYRQTLGQGPEFLTYFQNEAQLEKSRLLSDRFSAERPKGSFSTLEIQRTEQGDSAMYLCASSLGTGLTDTQYFGPGTRLTVL.

This clone was found once. The V gene is TRBV15, the J gene TRBJ2-2; 8 nucleotides agree with TRBD1. CDR1 is LNHNV and CDR2 is YYDKDF in the germline V gene (reference sequence). This CDR3 spans 17 amino acids. The ends lost 4 bases at V and 5 bases at J; junction bases unmatched: 12. DNA of the CDR3: TGTGCCACCAGCAAAAGTCAGACAGGGGCTCGTACCGGGGAGCTGTTTTTT. This codes for CATSKSQTGARTGELFF. The full variable domain, its missing parts supplied by reference TRBV15 and TRBJ2-2, is DAMVIQNPRYQVTQFGKPVTLSCSQTLNHNVMYWYQQKSSQAPKLLFHYYDKDFNNEADTPDNFQSRRPNTSFCFLDIRSPGLGDTAMYLCATSKSQTGARTGELFFGEGSRLTVL.